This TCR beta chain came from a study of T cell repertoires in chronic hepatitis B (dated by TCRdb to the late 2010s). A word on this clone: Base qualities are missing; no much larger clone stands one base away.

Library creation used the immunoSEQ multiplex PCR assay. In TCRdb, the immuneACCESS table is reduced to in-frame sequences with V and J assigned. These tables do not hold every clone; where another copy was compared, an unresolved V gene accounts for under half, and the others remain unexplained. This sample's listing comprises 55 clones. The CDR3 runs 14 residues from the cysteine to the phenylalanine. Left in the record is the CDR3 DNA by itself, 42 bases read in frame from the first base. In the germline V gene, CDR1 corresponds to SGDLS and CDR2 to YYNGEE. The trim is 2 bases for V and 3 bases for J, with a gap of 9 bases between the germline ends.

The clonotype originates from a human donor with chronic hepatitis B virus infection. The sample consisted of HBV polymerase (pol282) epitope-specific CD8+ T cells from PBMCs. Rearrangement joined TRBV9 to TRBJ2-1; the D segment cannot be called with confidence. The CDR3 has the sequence CASSVSHYYNEQFF. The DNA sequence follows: TGTGCCAGCAGCGTCTCCCACTACTACAATGAGCAGTTCTTC.